The following is a T cell receptor beta chain sequence with its context. This sample is part of a study of shared clonotypes between healthy human individuals. The wider study: Ranging from 18 to 49 in age, donors were two women and a few men. Every donor yielded three CD4 naive, three CD4 memory, two CD8 naive and one CD8 memory plate.

Per the germline V gene, CDR1 is SQVTM and CDR2 is ANQGSEA. CDR3 length: 13 residues. Trimming cost V 5 bases and J 0 bases, with 10 bases left between them. For sorted subsets, 150 to 250 ng DNA per replicate equaled about 27,000 T cell genomes. The assay was immunoSEQ multiplex PCR, and TCRdb's table has in-frame clones only and misses some. The sample has about 380,000 clones, just over 95% seen once. The rearrangement joins TRBV29-1 to TRBJ2-5, with D maybe TRBD1 (5 bases). The sequence was collected from a man aged 30 to 39 in good health. Sequencing was done on a sample of memory CD8+ T cells sorted from blood. Sample subset: CD45RO+ cells pooled with CCR7-negative TemRA cells. The CDR3 region is CSVQGRYQETQYF. DNA for the CDR3: TGCAGCGTTCAGGGTCGCTACCAAGAGACCCAGTACTTC.